These 32 T cell receptor beta chains share one sample of origin, sequenced in a study of liver allograft versus peripheral blood T cells. Looking at the study overall: Recipients' peripheral blood served as the comparator for T cell receptor repertoires in transplanted livers.

TCRdb reprocessed the reads via MiXCR and lists one record per CDR3 protein. The profile shows around 2,900 distinct CDR3 sequences, roughly 17% of them singletons. The receptor set was obtained from a human patient who had a liver transplant. Some T cells may arise from the graft donor.

The chain is built from TRBV19 and TRBJ2-3, with 10 nucleotides matching TRBD1. Germline V lookup: CDR1 LNHDA, CDR2 SQIVND (reference sequence). Trimming cost V 8 bases and J 6 bases; bases outside gene matches: 8. The CDR3 covers 14 residues. DNA for the CDR3: TGTGCCAGTGGTTGGGACAGGGGCGCGGATACGCAGTATTTT. It specifies CASGWDRGADTQYF.

By proportion, this clonotype is medium-sized (0.01 to 0.1%). The chain combines TRBV6-1 with TRBJ2-1, with D perhaps matching TRBD2 (6 bases). The germline V and J ends were trimmed by 7 bases and 5 bases, with 15 bases remaining between them. Germline loops: CDR1 MNHNS, CDR2 SASEGT. The CDR3 covers 14 residues. The CDR3 region is CASIPPWGDNEQFF. As DNA, the CDR3 is TGTGCCAGCATACCCCCCTGGGGGGACAATGAGCAGTTCTTC.

This clonotype is medium-sized (0.01 to 0.1%) by share. The chain carries TRBV12-3 or TRBV12-4 and TRBJ1-5; D is uncertain. V dropped 6 bases and J dropped 5 bases, with 11 bases sitting between them. CDR3 length: 13 residues. The CDR3: CASSLPGYQPQHF. CDR3 nucleotides: TGTGCCAGCAGCCTACCGGGGTATCAGCCCCAGCATTTT.

This clonotype was counted only a few times. This chain connects TRBV20-1 to TRBJ2-3; possibly TRBD1 for D (6 bases). The CDR3 length is 12 residues. The germline CDR1 and CDR2 sequences are DFQATT and SNEGSKA (reference sequence). V was cut by 5 bases and J by 8 bases, with 14 bases left in between. The CDR3: CSAPQGLATQYF. For the CDR3, the DNA is TGCAGTGCTCCGCAGGGGTTAGCTACGCAGTATTTT.

This clonotype ranks as medium-sized (0.01 to 0.1%). The chain joins TRBV18 to TRBJ2-7; D gene uncertain. CDR3 size: 13 residues. The germline gives CDR1 KGHSH, CDR2 LQKENI. Trimming took off 2 bases at V and 7 bases at J, with 12 bases between the two ends. The CDR3 here is CASSPSASEEQYF. Written as DNA, the CDR3 is TGTGCCAGCTCACCAAGTGCCTCTGAGGAGCAGTACTTC. Variable domain in full (rest from reference TRBV18 and TRBJ2-7): NAGVMQNPRHLVRRRGQEARLRCSPMKGHSHVYWYRQLPEEGLKFMVYLQKENIIDESGMPKERFSAEFPKEGPSILRIQQVVRGDSAAYFCASSPSASEEQYFGPGTRLTVT.

This chain joins TRBV6-1 and TRBJ2-5; D call uncertain. CDR1 MNHNS and CDR2 SASEGT come from the germline V gene. The germline V and J ends were trimmed by 5 bases and 5 bases, with 9 bases remaining between them. CDR3 length equals 12 residues. CDR3 amino acids: CASSYSSETQYF. CDR3 DNA sequence: TGTGCCAGCAGTTACTCGTCTGAGACCCAGTACTTC.

This clonotype is medium-sized. CDR3 loop: CASSNRARDSPLHF. DNA for the CDR3: TGTGCCAGCAGTAACCGGGCCCGGGATTCACCCCTCCACTTT. This chain uses TRBV27 with TRBJ1-6, with D unresolved. The CDR3 has 14 amino acids. The germline V and J ends were trimmed by 5 bases and 8 bases, with 13 bases remaining between them. Germline V gene lookup returns CDR1 MNHEY and CDR2 SMNVEV (reference sequence).

Within the sample, this clonotype is medium-sized. The J gene is TRBJ2-3, the V gene TRBV29-1; the match to TRBD1 covers 8 bases. The CDR3 length is 15 residues. Losses at the gene ends were 0 bases for V and 5 bases for J; bases not matched to a gene: 7. Germline V gives CDR1 SQVTM, CDR2 ANQGSEA. In DNA form, the CDR3 reads TGCAGCGTTGAAGAACGGGACAGGTTCCTAGATACGCAGTATTTT. It encodes CSVEERDRFLDTQYF.

Within the sample, this clonotype is medium-sized (0.01 to 0.1%). V and J are TRBV6-2 or TRBV6-3 and TRBJ2-7; 9 nucleotides align to TRBD2. The CDR3 consists of 17 residues. The ends lost 6 bases at V and 3 bases at J; junction bases unmatched: 15. Germline V CDR1 and CDR2: MNHEY, SVGEGT. The CDR3 coding sequence is TGTGCCAGCAGCAAACTTCCATTTAGCGGGAGAAACTACGAGCAGTACTTC. As protein: CASSKLPFSGRNYEQYF.

This chain uses TRBV20-1 with TRBJ2-7; TRBD1 might be the D (5 bases). The V gene lost 3 bases and the J gene lost 6 bases, with 9 bases spanning the gap. The CDR3 contains 11 residues. Germline V gene lookup returns CDR1 DFQATT and CDR2 SNEGSKA (reference sequence). CDR3 DNA sequence: TGCAGTGCTAGGTTGGGGCCCGAGCAGTACTTC. This sequence encodes CSARLGPEQYF.

This clonotype showed up just a few times. This may arise from a read error, as a much more abundant clone is one base away. The genes are TRBV10-3 and TRBJ2-1, with TRBD2 identical over 10 bases. Trimming at V came to 2 bases and at J to 10 bases, leaving 5 bases not matched to a gene. Germline CDR1 and CDR2: ENHRY and SYGVKD. The CDR3 loop spans 14 amino acids. The CDR3, as DNA: TGTGCCATCAGTGAGAGCGGGGGGGCCCAGGAGCAGTTCTTC. Protein product: CAISESGGAQEQFF.

About this clonotype itself: A much larger clone sits a single nucleotide away, making a read error possible. This chain links TRBV19 with TRBJ2-7, with D maybe TRBD2 (6 bases). The V and J ends lost 5 bases and 3 bases respectively, with 17 bases between them. The CDR3 runs 15 residues. Per germline, CDR1 LNHDA and CDR2 SQIVND (reference sequence). This chain's CDR3 is CASSPQIGSGYEQYF. In nucleotides, the CDR3 is TGTGCCAGTAGTCCGCAAATCGGGAGTGGCTACGAGCAGTACTTC.

By sample share, this clonotype is medium-sized (0.01 to 0.1%). This chain uses TRBV6-5 with TRBJ1-5; TRBD1 aligns across 12 bases. Germline V gene lookup returns CDR1 MNHEY and CDR2 SVGAGI. J gave up 10 bases and V 6 bases, and 13 bases lay outside the gene matches. This CDR3 is built from 16 residues. CDR3 in amino acids: CASSLSGTGGAEPQHF. The DNA of the CDR3 is TGTGCCAGCAGCCTCTCCGGGACAGGGGGCGCGGAACCCCAGCATTTT.

This clonotype was observed a single time. This chain joins TRBV7-9 and TRBJ1-1, with D perhaps matching TRBD1 (5 bases). In germline, CDR1 is SEHNR, CDR2 FQNEAQ (reference sequence). V gave up 0 bases and J gave up 13 bases, with 12 bases separating them. CDR3 length: 12 residues. Written as DNA, the CDR3 is TGTGCCAGCAGCTTAGCGGAAGGGGAGATTTTCTTT. Its protein product is CASSLAEGEIFF.

This clonotype is deemed medium-sized (0.01 to 0.1%). The chain has TRBV20-1 and TRBJ1-2; weak D call: TRBD1 (6 bases). V was cut by 0 bases and J by 4 bases, with 18 bases left in between. CDR3 length equals 16 residues. Germline assignment: CDR1 DFQATT and CDR2 SNEGSKA (reference sequence). CDR3 protein: CSARDQRDNTPYGYTF. The DNA of the CDR3 is TGCAGTGCTAGAGATCAGAGGGACAACACCCCCTATGGCTACACCTTC.

By sample fraction, this clonotype is medium-sized. DNA of the CDR3: TGTGCCAGTAGTACGGGCCAAGGGGAGCTGTTTTTT. This codes for CASSTGQGELFF. The gene calls are TRBV19 and TRBJ2-2; D unclear. CDR1 LNHDA and CDR2 SQIVND come from the germline V gene (reference sequence). The CDR3 spans 12 residues. The germline V and J ends were trimmed by 4 bases and 8 bases, with 8 bases remaining between them.

This clonotype is medium-sized within its sample. Here the CDR3 reads CASSYEGAGVREQYF. In DNA form, the CDR3 reads TGTGCCAGCAGTTATGAGGGAGCGGGAGTGAGGGAGCAGTACTTC. The rearrangement uses TRBV6-5 and TRBJ2-7, with 8 bases fitting TRBD2. Germline assignment: CDR1 MNHEY and CDR2 SVGAGI. After removal of 3 bases from V and 7 bases from J, the junction contained 11 bases not matched to a gene. The CDR3 has 15 residues.

The V call is TRBV9, the J call TRBJ2-5; D is unclear. Trimming took off 2 bases at V and 5 bases at J, with 10 bases between the two ends. The CDR3 has 13 residues. Germline V CDR1 and CDR2: SGDLS, YYNGEE. CDR3 residues: CASSVYWTETQYF. As DNA, the CDR3 is TGTGCCAGCAGCGTGTATTGGACGGAGACCCAGTACTTC.

By sample fraction, this clonotype is medium-sized. The V call is TRBV6-1, the J call TRBJ2-7; 7 nucleotides line up with TRBD1. J gave up 2 bases and V 4 bases, and 5 bases lay outside the gene matches. From germline, CDR1 is MNHNS and CDR2 SASEGT. This CDR3 has 14 residues. The CDR3 region has the DNA TGTGCCAGCAGTGGCGACAGGGCCCCCTACGAGCAGTACTTC. Its protein product is CASSGDRAPYEQYF.

V gene TRBV12-3 or TRBV12-4 combines with J gene TRBJ1-4; a weak D match, TRBD1 (6 bases). The CDR3 covers 13 residues. Trimming took 5 bases from V and 8 from J, leaving 12 bases between them. In DNA form, the CDR3 reads TGTGCCAGCAGTAGGGGGGGGGGGGAAAAACTGTTTTTT. Amino acid sequence: CASSRGGGEKLFF.

This clonotype was found a few times. The J gene is TRBJ1-1, the V gene TRBV29-1, with 7 bases that match TRBD1. Germline CDR1 and CDR2: SQVTM and ANQGSEA. The J segment lost 3 bases and the V segment lost 6 bases, leaving 7 bases of the junction unmatched. The CDR3 loop spans 13 amino acids. The CDR3 DNA sequence: TGCAGCGTCAGGGGGAATGAGGACACTGAAGCTTTCTTT. This translates into CSVRGNEDTEAFF.

In its sample, this clonotype is medium-sized. V usage is TRBV20-1 and J usage is TRBJ2-1; D is possibly TRBD2 (6 bases). V dropped 0 bases and J dropped 10 bases, with 13 bases sitting between them. CDR3 length: 13 residues. The germline gives CDR1 DFQATT, CDR2 SNEGSKA (reference sequence). In DNA, the CDR3 is TGCAGTGCTAGAGATATGCGGGATGTGGAGCAGTTCTTC. Its protein product is CSARDMRDVEQFF.

In this sample, this clonotype turned up a few times. The chain combines TRBV27 with TRBJ2-3; 9 bases line up with TRBD2. Per germline, CDR1 MNHEY and CDR2 SMNVEV (reference sequence). Germline trimming cut 2 bases from V and 0 bases from J; bases unmatched to any gene: 12. The CDR3 covers 19 residues. CDR3 sequence: CASSLAAGGLALSTDTQYF. The CDR3 nucleotides read TGTGCCAGCAGTTTAGCCGCCGGGGGACTAGCCCTTAGCACAGATACGCAGTATTTT.

Here the CDR3 DNA reads TGTGCCAGCTCACTCCAGGGGGATTATGGCTACACCTTC. Translating gives CASSLQGDYGYTF. The genes are TRBV18 and TRBJ1-2; 7 nucleotides line up with TRBD1. Germline CDR1 reads KGHSH; CDR2 reads LQKENI. The CDR3 sequence is 13 residues long. V was clipped by 4 bases and J by 5 bases; unmatched bases: 4. Combining the CDR3 with reference TRBV18 and TRBJ1-2 gives the whole variable domain NAGVMQNPRHLVRRRGQEARLRCSPMKGHSHVYWYRQLPEEGLKFMVYLQKENIIDESGMPKERFSAEFPKEGPSILRIQQVVRGDSAAYFCASSLQGDYGYTFGSGTRLTVV.

This clonotype was recorded a few times. At one end the junction does not follow the germline gene, possibly because of a read error. The rearrangement uses TRBV12-3 or TRBV12-4 and TRBJ1-3, with D maybe TRBD1 (6 bases). CDR3 size: 13 residues. CDR3 sequence reads: CVSATGFGNTIYF. The CDR3 bases are TGTGTCAGCGCGACAGGCTTCGGAAACACCATATATTTT.

The gene calls are TRBV12-3 or TRBV12-4 and TRBJ2-5; 9 bases match TRBD1. This CDR3 has 13 residues. The V segment lost 10 bases and the J segment 5 bases; nucleotides outside the gene matches: 8. The CDR3 sequence: CANRTGAGETQYF. CDR3 DNA sequence: TGTGCCAACAGGACAGGGGCGGGGGAGACCCAGTACTTC.

For this clonotype: A much bigger clone sits one base away, suggesting this may be a read error. J is TRBJ2-1 and V is TRBV13; tentatively, D is TRBD2 (6 bases). The CDR3 is 14 residues long. Looked up from germline, CDR1 is PRHDT and CDR2 is FYEKMQ (reference sequence). DNA of the CDR3: TGTGCCAGCAGCTTAGTAGCGGCCCGAGGTGAGAAGTTCTTC. This gives the protein CASSLVAARGEKFF.

This clonotype has only one observation. A much larger clone sits a single nucleotide away, making a read error possible. V is TRBV6-6 and J is TRBJ2-2, with D possibly matching TRBD1 (7 bases). This CDR3 comprises 12 residues. The germline CDR1 and CDR2 sequences are MNHNY and SVGAGI (reference sequence). In DNA, the CDR3 is TGTGCCAGCAGCCACAGGGGCGGGGAGATGTTTTTT. As protein: CASSHRGGEMFF.

This clonotype ranks as medium-sized. The chain links TRBV9 to TRBJ2-2, with TRBD2 as a possible D gene (5 bases). CDR3 length equals 16 residues. Trimming took 4 bases from V and 1 from J, leaving 14 bases between them. Germline V gives CDR1 SGDLS, CDR2 YYNGEE. The CDR3 nucleotides are TGTGCCAGCAGCCCGCTAGCCCCGGAGAACACCGGGGAGCTGTTTTTT. It codes for CASSPLAPENTGELFF.

About this clonotype itself: A much larger clone sits a single nucleotide away, making a read error possible. The genes are TRBV20-1 and TRBJ1-5, with D tentatively TRBD1 (5 bases). The germline CDR1 and CDR2 sequences are DFQATT and SNEGSKA (reference sequence). This CDR3 region has 15 residues. Trimming shortened V by 1 base and J by 2 bases, and 12 bases separated the two germline ends. This CDR3 reads CSARGEQVGNQPQHF. CDR3 nucleotide sequence: TGCAGTGCTAGAGGGGAACAGGTTGGCAATCAGCCCCAGCATTTT.

By share of the sample, this clonotype is medium-sized. The chain couples TRBV18 to TRBJ2-7; 8 bases are a match to TRBD2. Germline V lookup: CDR1 KGHSH, CDR2 LQKENI. V gave up 6 bases and J gave up 4 bases; unmatched junction bases: 17. The CDR3 is 17 amino acids. The CDR3 loop reads CASSLGFAGGGRYEQYF. The CDR3 region has the DNA TGTGCCAGCTCCCTCGGGTTTGCGGGAGGAGGAAGGTACGAGCAGTACTTC.

This clonotype has only a few counts. The chain carries TRBV20-1 and TRBJ2-3; D could derive from TRBD1 or TRBD2 (5 bases each). CDR3 length: 15 amino acids. Germline V gene sequence: CDR1 DFQATT, CDR2 SNEGSKA (reference sequence). V shed 0 bases and J shed 5 bases, with 15 bases lying between them. The CDR3 here is CSARDGGTSQDTQYF. The CDR3 DNA follows: TGCAGTGCTAGAGATGGTGGGACCTCACAAGATACGCAGTATTTT.